The entry that follows covers one T cell receptor (beta chain) sequence. The antigen remains undetermined. The junction and the germline gene differ at one end; a read error may be behind it. This record belongs to a study of T cells in Graves' hyperthyroidism and ophthalmopathy. Study information: Initial diagnosis, before any treatment, was when peripheral blood was collected. Study-level results: Appearing also in blood were most of the thyroid clonotypes expanded above 0.001.

Germline CDR1 and CDR2: DFQATT and SNEGSKA (reference sequence). This CDR3 is built from 14 residues. Amplification targeted TCR beta CDR3 regions from RNA transcripts. The HTBI set primed first-round TCR CDR3 RT-PCR. TCRdb reanalysed the multiplex PCR reads using MiXCR and keeps one entry per CDR3 protein. Among about 290,000 distinct CDR3 sequences listed, approximately 13% were seen once. Stability of Graves' hyperthyroidism was defined as absent ophthalmopathy progression within 18 months. An approximately 10 ml volume of fresh peripheral blood provided the PBMCs. The gene calls are TRBV20-1 and TRBJ2-7; 7 bases line up with TRBD2. The sequencing sample was made of blood. This receptor was obtained from a middle-aged woman with Graves' hyperthyroidism. CDR3 DNA sequence: TGCAGTGCTGTCGCCGCTAGCGGTTCTCATGAGCGGTACTTC. Protein sequence: CSAVAASGSHERYF.